The 16 T cell receptor beta chains below all came from one sample that was sequenced in a study of blood T cell repertoires in COVID-19. Assay used: immunoSEQ multiplex PCR; TCRdb lists only in-frame clones, some missing. The data hold 250,000 or so clones, with approximately 86% observed a single time. What was sequenced was peripheral blood. The receptors originated from an older woman with active or convalescent COVID-19.

For this clone: At one boundary the junction diverges from the germline segment, which might be a read error. V gene TRBV9 combines with J gene TRBJ2-7; 10 bases are shared with TRBD1. This CDR3 comprises 13 residues. The germline V gene has CDR1 SGDLS and CDR2 YYNGEE. The CDR3: CASSVTTGGPLDF. CDR3 bases: TGTGCCAGCAGCGTAACGACAGGGGGCCCGCTGGACTTC.

The chain uses TRBV3-1 (or the pseudogene TRBV3-2) and TRBJ1-2; no clear D gene. Germline values: CDR1 LGHDT, CDR2 YNNKEL (reference sequence). The CDR3 runs 14 residues. V gave up 0 bases and J gave up 13 bases, with 18 bases separating them. As DNA, the CDR3 is TGTGCCAGCAGCCAAGATTTCGCCGCCGCGGGTCTCACCTTC. Translation: CASSQDFAAAGLTF.

This sequence joins TRBV7-2 and TRBJ2-1; 7 bases are a match to TRBD2. CDR1 is SGHTA, CDR2 FQGNSA, per germline. This CDR3 spans 16 amino acids. The J segment lost 3 bases and the V segment lost 1 base, leaving 6 bases of the junction unmatched. Written as DNA, the CDR3 is TGTGCCAGCAGCTTAGGGATTCGCGGGAGCTACAATGAGCAGTTCTTC. Translation gives CASSLGIRGSYNEQFF.

This chain joins TRBV19 and TRBJ2-2; D remains ambiguous. This CDR3 spans 15 amino acids. Trimming cost V 7 bases and J 1 base, with 13 bases left between them. CDR1 is LNHDA and CDR2 is SQIVND in the germline V gene (reference sequence). DNA for the CDR3: TGTGCCAGTAATGATGGCCTTTTGAACACCGGGGAGCTGTTTTTT. Translated, it gives CASNDGLLNTGELFF.

The genes are TRBV9 and TRBJ2-3; TRBD1 matches at 9 bases. The CDR3 length is 15 residues. Per the germline V gene, CDR1 is SGDLS and CDR2 is YYNGEE. J was trimmed by 6 bases and V by 3 bases; bases with no gene match: 8. CDR3 residues: CASSASGTGFDTQYF. Written as DNA, the CDR3 is TGTGCCAGCAGCGCCTCCGGGACAGGGTTTGATACGCAGTATTTT.

This chain links TRBV30 with TRBJ1-2; the match to TRBD1 covers 7 bases. This CDR3 has 14 amino acids. V lost 4 bases to trimming and J lost 4 bases; unmatched junction nucleotides: 9. The V gene's germline CDR1 is GTSNPN and CDR2 SVGIG (reference sequence). CDR3 region: CAWTGTVPSYGYTF. CDR3 sequence (DNA): TGTGCCTGGACCGGGACAGTGCCGTCCTATGGCTACACCTTC.

This clone was counted a single time. A much larger clone differs from this one at a single base, so this may be a read error. The same CDR3 can be traced to other DNA sequences in this sample. The chain employs TRBV7-9 and TRBJ2-7; perhaps TRBD1 as D (6 bases). The CDR3 extends over 14 amino acids. Germline values: CDR1 SEHNR, CDR2 FQNEAQ (reference sequence). The CDR3 spells CASSSSTGLYEQYF. CDR3 in DNA: TGTGCTAGCAGCTCCTCGACAGGCCTCTACGAGCAGTACTTC.

The rearrangement links TRBV28 to TRBJ2-7, with 10 bases lining up with TRBD2. Unmatched junction bases numbered 5, after V lost 5 bases and J lost 4 bases. Germline V gives CDR1 MDHEN, CDR2 SYDVKM. This CDR3 has 14 residues. For the CDR3, the DNA is TGTGCCAGCAGTCGGACTAGCGGAATTTACGAGCAGTACGTC. Its translation is CASSRTSGIYEQYV.

This chain uses TRBV28 with TRBJ2-7, with D perhaps matching TRBD2 (6 bases). This CDR3 comprises 14 residues. Trimming took off 2 bases at V and 3 bases at J, with 11 bases between the two ends. Germline assignment: CDR1 MDHEN and CDR2 SYDVKM. CDR3: CASSLRGSYYEQYV. CDR3 bases: TGTGCCAGCAGTTTACGGGGGAGCTACTACGAGCAGTACGTC.

This chain uses TRBV6-5 with TRBJ2-7; 7 nucleotides agree with TRBD1. The germline V gene encodes CDR1 MNHEY and CDR2 SVGAGI. This CDR3 comprises 15 residues. V was pared by 7 bases and J by 6 bases, with 15 bases of the junction left unmatched. The chain's CDR3 is CASTREIEGAGEQYV. The DNA of the CDR3 is TGTGCCAGCACCAGGGAGATAGAGGGGGCAGGCGAGCAGTACGTC.

The rearrangement uses TRBV6-6 and TRBJ2-3; D ambiguous. Trimming took off 7 bases at V and 1 base at J, with 6 bases between the two ends. CDR1 is MNHNY, CDR2 SVGAGI, per germline (reference sequence). The CDR3 has 12 residues. DNA of the CDR3: TGTGCCAGCAATCAGGGCACAGATACGCAGTATTTT. Translation gives CASNQGTDTQYF.

CDR3 bases: TGTGCCAGCAGCCGACAGGGCTTGGCTGAAGCTTTCTTT. This encodes CASSRQGLAEAFF. V gene TRBV13 combines with J gene TRBJ1-1; 7 bases agree with TRBD1. V lost 5 bases, J lost 6 bases, and 6 bases stayed unmatched. The length of the CDR3 is 13 residues. Germline lookup yields CDR1 PRHDT and CDR2 FYEKMQ (reference sequence).

This sequence joins TRBV7-2 and TRBJ2-1; 10 nucleotides match TRBD2. V shed 6 bases, J shed 9 bases, and the junction held 8 bases outside the gene matches. CDR1 and CDR2 (germline): SGHTA, FQGNSA. This CDR3 has 14 amino acids. CDR3: CASSFSLAGVEQFF. The CDR3 bases are TGTGCCAGCAGTTTTTCCCTAGCGGGGGTTGAGCAGTTCTTC.

This chain uses TRBV7-9 with TRBJ2-3; D is uncertain. V was cut by 4 bases and J by 1 base, with 6 bases left in between. The CDR3 has 13 amino acids. The germline CDR1 and CDR2 sequences are SEHNR and FQNEAQ (reference sequence). DNA of the CDR3: TGTGCCAGCAGCTCCCGAGGCACAGATACGCAGTATTTT. It is translated as CASSSRGTDTQYF. The variable domain in full, completed from reference TRBV7-9 and TRBJ2-3, reads DTGVSQNPRHKITKRGQNVTFRCDPISEHNRLYWYRQTLGQGPEFLTYFQNEAQLEKSRLLSDRFSAERPKGSFSTLEIQRTEQGDSAMYLCASSSRGTDTQYFGPGTRLTVL.

The rearrangement links TRBV5-4 to TRBJ2-2; 8 bases align to TRBD1. This CDR3 has 14 residues. Germline CDR1 SGHNT, CDR2 YYREEE (reference sequence). The V gene end was trimmed by 4 bases and the J gene end by 5 bases; junction bases not matched to a gene: 4. This CDR3 reads CASSPRTGTGELFF. The CDR3 DNA follows: TGTGCCAGCAGCCCTAGGACAGGGACCGGGGAGCTGTTTTTT.

The V and J genes are TRBV4-1 and TRBJ2-3; 11 positions match TRBD2. CDR1 and CDR2 (germline): MGHRA, YSYEKL. Trimming at V came to 3 bases and at J to 4 bases, leaving 6 bases not matched to a gene. The CDR3 is made up of 16 amino acids. The CDR3 here is CASSHKGLAGADTQYF. Here the CDR3 DNA reads TGCGCCAGCAGCCATAAAGGACTAGCGGGTGCAGATACGCAGTATTTT.